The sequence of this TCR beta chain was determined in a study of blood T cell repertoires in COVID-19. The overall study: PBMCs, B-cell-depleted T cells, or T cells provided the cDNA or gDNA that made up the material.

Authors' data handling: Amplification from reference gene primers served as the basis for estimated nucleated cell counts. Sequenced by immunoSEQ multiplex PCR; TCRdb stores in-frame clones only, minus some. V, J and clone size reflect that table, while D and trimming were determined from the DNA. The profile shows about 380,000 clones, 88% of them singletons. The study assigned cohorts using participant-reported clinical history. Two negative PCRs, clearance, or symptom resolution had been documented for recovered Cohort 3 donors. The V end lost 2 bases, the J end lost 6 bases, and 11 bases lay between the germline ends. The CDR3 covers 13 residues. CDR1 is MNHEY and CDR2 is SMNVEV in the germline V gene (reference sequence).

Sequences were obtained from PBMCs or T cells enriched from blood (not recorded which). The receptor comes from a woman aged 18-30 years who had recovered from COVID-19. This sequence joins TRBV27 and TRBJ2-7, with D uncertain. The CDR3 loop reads CASSLMPSPEQYF. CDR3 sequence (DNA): TGTGCCAGCAGTTTAATGCCTAGTCCCGAGCAGTACTTC.